This T cell receptor (beta chain) originates from a study of blood T cell repertoires in COVID-19. For the study at large: The United States, Italy and Spain provided the acute and convalescent COVID-19 samples.

CDR3 size: 14 residues. Germline V gene lookup returns CDR1 MDHEN and CDR2 SYDVKM. Deletions cut 5 bases from V and 0 bases from J, with 10 bases between. Assay: immunoSEQ multiplex PCR; the TCRdb copy retains only in-frame clones and omits some. Of roughly 120,000 clones in the sample, about 90% were seen once. The sequenced sample consisted of peripheral blood. The sequence came from a woman in her forties or fifties with active or convalescent COVID-19. This sequence joins TRBV28 and TRBJ1-1, with D possibly TRBD1 on 5 matching bases. The CDR3 DNA reads as TGTGCCAGCAGTCTCCCGGGGGTGAACACTGAAGCTTTCTTT. It yields the protein CASSLPGVNTEAFF.